This TCR beta chain was identified during a study of T cell responses to AZD1222 COVID-19 vaccine listed by TCRdb under 2021. Regarding the research as a whole: AZD1222 recipients whose second dose came at about 4 weeks and those whose second dose came at about 12 weeks were combined into one group, since spike-specific TCR depth and breadth did not differ between the two schedules. TCR sequencing covered over 230 trial participants: 207 given two doses of AZD1222 and approximately 25 given two doses of MenACWY control vaccine. Enrollment into the trials was organized by age into subgroups of 18-55, 56-69 and 70-plus years, and those subgroups contained approximately 150, 30 and 60 TCR-sequenced participants, respectively. The full study reports these points: Reportedly, close to half of the unique spike-specific TCRs recognized epitopes lying outside the regions that are mutated in the B.1.351 and B.1.1.7 variants. Only a handful of AZD1222 recipients were SARS-CoV-2 seropositive at baseline, limiting conclusions about previously exposed vaccinees. A significant rise in spike-specific TCR breadth and depth was observed after two AZD1222 doses relative to day 0 and relative to MenACWY recipients. Vaccine-associated CD4 TCRs spanned the whole spike protein, with dominant responses in regions 160-218 and 743-854. Most participants were white British and females outnumbered males, and the authors suggested that clonal diversity may have been underestimated. Because no day 14 peak-response samples were available, the repertoires could be characterized only after the peak T cell response. The 56-69-year group was small, and its depth increase did not reach significance, likely because of low power.

In regard to this clone: Its antigen remains unidentified. No base qualities exist here, and no much larger clone lies one base off it.

V has 4 bases trimmed and J has 7 bases trimmed; junction bases matching no gene number 10. The CDR3 sequence holds 15 residues, the cysteine and phenylalanine included. Just the 45-base CDR3 DNA is kept, in frame starting at base 1. Per the germline V gene, SGHRS is the CDR1 and YFSETQ is the CDR2. The label giving this sample's time point can be read as: baseline before first vaccination. The vaccinee samples were drawn from two UK trials, COV001 and COV002, one of which was a single-blind randomized controlled phase 2/3 trial testing AZD1222 (ChAdOx1 nCoV-19) in healthy adults. For TCRbeta chain sequencing, PBMC samples were collected from trial participants at day 0 and at day 28 after the second dose. The CDR3 regions of human TCRbeta chains were analyzed by immunosequencing. The source study handled its data this way. Repertoire TCRs were matched against a reference library of SARS-CoV-2-specific TCRs generated with the MIRA antigen-specificity platform. Breadth was defined as the fraction of unique TCRs that were SARS-CoV-2-associated, and depth was defined as the fraction of total T cells that were SARS-CoV-2-associated. Each spike-specific TCR was assigned to its reactive spike region and to a CD4 or CD8 class using the MIRA data. Log10-transformed breadth and depth values were compared by one-way ANOVA with Sidak's multiple comparisons tests. The table comes from immuneACCESS by way of TCRdb, which keeps in-frame sequences with V and J called. Part of the clones is missing from these tables; in studies checked, under half for an unresolved V gene and the rest for unknown reasons. Clonal size and the V and J genes are those of that table, whereas D and trimming came from the DNA. Recorded for this sample are about 140,000 clones; 80% to 90% of them occurred a single time. Of the sample, 7.5% to 8.5% falls within the top ten clones.

Recombination joined TRBV5-1 with TRBJ1-4; a stretch of 7 junction bases matches TRBD1. The material sequenced was peripheral blood, taken on day 0 of AZD1222 vaccination. The receptor was derived from an adult in good health. The bases read TGCGCCAGCAGCGACGACAGGGAAGGGGGTGAAAAACTGTTTTTT. It specifies CASSDDREGGEKLFF. The CDR3, completed at both ends by the reference TRBV5-1 and TRBJ1-4 genes, gives the full variable domain KAGVTQTPRYLIKTRGQQVTLSCSPISGHRSVSWYQQTPGQGLQFLFEYFSETQRNKGNFPGRFSGRQFSNSRSEMNVSTLELGDSALYLCASSDDREGGEKLFFGSGTQLSVL.